This TCR beta chain stems from a study of T cells in Graves' hyperthyroidism and ophthalmopathy (dated by TCRdb to the late 2010s). As for the study more broadly: Peripheral blood was sampled at the time of initial diagnosis, prior to any treatment. A discovery cohort of about 100 patients, 43 with Graves' ophthalmopathy and roughly 59 with stable Graves' hyperthyroidism, was used to find distinguishing TCR V-J signatures. Prospective prediction of ophthalmopathy was tested in an independent validation cohort of 18 to 20 hyperthyroidism patients and around 16 patients who later progressed to ophthalmopathy. The roughly 100 discovery patients were randomly divided into training and test sets at a 7:3 ratio. The study also compared thyroid tissue and blood T-cell repertoires from more than 5 Graves' hyperthyroidism patients. After sampling, hyperthyroidism patients received methimazole starting at 30 mg daily, and ophthalmopathy patients received high-dose intravenous methylprednisolone. According to the paper, TCR Vbeta CDR3 sequencing was carried out on 135 peripheral blood samples, which came from 40 to 45 ophthalmopathy, fewer than 80 hyperthyroidism and roughly 17 progressor patients. Study-wide conclusions, independent of this receptor: Most expanded thyroid clonotypes (frequency above 0.001) were also detected in blood, suggesting blood repertoires may reflect thyroid immune responses. No statistical method was used to set the sample size in advance, and investigators knew the group allocation. In validation, the model predicted progression to ophthalmopathy a median of about 6.8 months before onset, with about 67% sensitivity and roughly 79% specificity. Ophthalmopathy was separated from stable hyperthyroidism by a 13 V-J signature model, with over 85% sensitivity and roughly 81% specificity obtained in cross-validation and 80%/75% obtained in testing.

A note on this clonotype: Its specific antigen is unknown. Base quality data are lacking; no much larger clone is found one base away.

The trim is 4 bases for V and 1 base for J, with a gap of 13 bases between the germline ends. The CDR3 holds 15 amino acids from the cysteine to the phenylalanine. The kept DNA is CDR3 alone, 45 bases in frame from the first base. For CDR1 and CDR2, the germline V gene lists SGHTA and FQGNSA. Amplification of TCR beta CDR3 regions was carried out from RNA transcripts. A first-round RT-PCR of the TCR CDR3 used the HTBI primer set with the Qiagen OneStep RT-PCR kit. Libraries were constructed in a second round of multiplex PCR, after which size selection and purification were performed. Sequencing of the libraries was done on an Illumina HiSeq2000 using paired-end 100 bp reads. Per the original workflow: Raw data were processed with SOAPnuke, discarding reads with adapters, uncalled bases, mean Phred below 15, or no exact constant-primer or identifier match. COPE v1.2.5 was used to merge the high-quality paired reads, and each unique nucleotide sequence was defined as a clonotype. Clonotypes were aligned to IMGT TRBV, TRBD and TRBJ reference segments using MiTCR v1.1. The analysis was restricted to V-J combinations with a frequency above 0.0001, which together covered about 99% of the repertoires. A TCS score was defined as the ratio of F50 (clonal expansion) to E x V (chaos), with BLOSUM62-based TCRdist applied between CDR3 peptides within each V-J. Welch's t-statistics and random forest reduced 514 V-J features to 13, which were used in a naive Bayes classifier (R e1071). TCRdb applied fastp at Q25 and MiXCR to the public reads, then kept only in-frame beta chains. A single entry per CDR3 protein holds the most common genes and DNA from its merged rows. For this entry, the V and J calls and clone size follow TCRdb and not the study's own pipeline. This sample holds hundreds of thousands of distinct CDR3 sequences; 11% to 15% were observed only once. The ten largest clones add up to about 9.4% of the sample.

Graves' hyperthyroidism was defined as stable when no progression to ophthalmopathy occurred over 18 months of follow-up. Hyperthyroidism patients were aged 18 to 65 years and newly diagnosed, with disease duration of less than 2 months. Any patient with an uncontrolled infection, another autoimmune disease, pregnancy or lactation was excluded. Diagnoses relied on clinical symptoms, serum thyroxine and TRAb, thyroid ultrasound and orbital computed tomography. PBMCs were separated from roughly 9.6 ml of fresh peripheral blood using Ficoll-Paque density gradient centrifugation. Total RNA was extracted with Trizol reagent, and quality was checked on an Agilent 2100 Bioanalyzer.

This receptor chain uses TRBV7-2 and TRBJ2-5; the D region is possibly TRBD1 or TRBD2, each matching across 5 bases. Sequencing was done on a sample of blood. The receptor was isolated from a woman in her late teens or twenties with Graves' hyperthyroidism. The DNA sequence is given as TGTGCCAGCAGCTCCGGGACGCAGTCCCAAGAGACCCAGTACTTC. Translated, it reads CASSSGTQSQETQYF. Reference TRBV7-2 and TRBJ2-5 genes cover what lies past the CDR3, so the full variable domain is GAGVSQSPSNKVTEKGKDVELRCDPISGHTALYWYRQSLGQGLEFLIYFQGNSAPDKSGLPSDRFSAERTGGSVSTLTIQRTQQEDSAVYLCASSSGTQSQETQYFGPGTRLLVL.